The rows below give T cell receptor beta chains drawn from one sample of a study of CD8 T cells in ankylosing spondylitis. TCRdb ran MiXCR on the 5' RACE reads and lists one entry per CDR3 protein. The sample includes about 140,000 distinct CDR3 sequences, 7.5% to 9.5% of them seen just once. The source material was synovial fluid, either unsorted or a sorted T cell fraction (not recorded which). The receptors here all came from a male donor with ankylosing spondylitis. CDR3s include the opening cysteine and the closing phenylalanine or tryptophan. A D gene is named only where the DNA matches it firmly. Rows may omit the clone size; those that give it use once, few, many or a size class.

J gene	clone size	D gene	V gene	CDR3 protein	CDR3 DNA
TRBJ2-7	NA	TRBD1	TRBV18	CASSLGQSSYEQYF	TGTGCCAGCTCACTGGGACAGAGCTCCTACGAGCAGTACTTC
TRBJ2-7	medium-sized	NA	TRBV7-2	CASSPGLFAYEQYF	TGTGCCAGCAGCCCGGGACTGTTTGCCTACGAGCAGTACTTC
TRBJ1-1	NA	NA	TRBV20-1	CSASGGGDTEAFF	TGCAGTGCTAGTGGCGGGGGTGACACTGAAGCTTTCTTT
TRBJ2-7	many	NA	TRBV20-1	CSAAPGEQYF	TGCAGTGCTGCCCCGGGGGAGCAGTACTTC
TRBJ2-5	few	NA	TRBV12-3/TRBV12-4	CASSLSLGSLYF	TGTGCCAGCAGTTTATCGCTCGGTTCCTTATACTTC
TRBJ2-3	many	NA	TRBV5-1	CASSYVGGLGTDTQYF	TGCGCCAGCAGCTATGTTGGTGGCTTAGGGACGGATACGCAGTATTTT
TRBJ1-6	large	NA	TRBV20-1	CSAVINSPLHF	TGCAGTGCCGTCATTAATTCACCCCTCCACTTT
TRBJ2-7	few	NA	TRBV29-1	CSVEGLGSAEQYF	TGCAGCGTTGAAGGACTAGGATCCGCCGAGCAGTACTTC
TRBJ1-2	NA	NA	TRBV6-1	CASRPTPWSGYTF	TGTGCCAGCAGGCCAACTCCTTGGAGTGGCTACACCTTC
TRBJ1-1	many	NA	TRBV10-3	CAISESGMPEAFF	TGTGCCATCAGTGAGTCAGGGATGCCCGAAGCTTTCTTT
TRBJ2-7	many	NA	TRBV5-1	CASSLATGASEQYF	TGCGCCAGCAGCTTGGCCACGGGGGCTAGTGAGCAGTACTTC
TRBJ1-2	many	TRBD1	TRBV27	CASSLRTGYGYTF	TGTGCCAGCAGTTTACGGACAGGCTATGGCTACACCTTC
TRBJ1-5	many	NA	TRBV5-1	CASSLGVDQPQHF	TGCGCCAGCAGCTTGGGTGTCGACCAGCCCCAGCATTTT
TRBJ2-3	NA	NA	TRBV28	CASWRGSDTQYF	TGTGCCAGTTGGAGGGGGTCGGATACGCAGTATTTT
TRBJ1-5	many	NA	TRBV20-1	CSATKGNQPQHF	TGCAGTGCTACAAAGGGAAATCAGCCCCAGCATTTT
TRBJ2-2	many	NA	TRBV7-2	CASSLALSTGELFF	TGTGCCAGCAGCTTAGCTCTTAGCACCGGGGAGCTGTTTTTT
TRBJ2-7	many	TRBD1	TRBV27	CASSLGTGYEQYF	TGTGCCAGCAGTTTAGGGACAGGGTACGAGCAGTACTTC
TRBJ1-2	many	TRBD1	TRBV20-1	CSAITGGGYGYTF	TGCAGTGCTATAACAGGGGGCGGGTATGGCTACACCTTC
TRBJ2-7	NA	NA	TRBV6-5	CASSYWSGSPYEQYF	TGTGCCAGCAGTTACTGGTCAGGTAGTCCCTACGAGCAGTACTTC
TRBJ2-2	few	TRBD1	TRBV29-1	CSVVVQGAGTGELFF	TGCAGCGTTGTTGTTCAGGGGGCGGGCACCGGGGAGCTGTTTTTT
TRBJ1-1	many	TRBD1	TRBV4-1	CASSPHDREATEAFF	TGCGCCAGCAGCCCCCACGACAGGGAGGCCACTGAAGCTTTCTTT
TRBJ1-2	many	NA	TRBV7-8	CASSSRLGGYTF	TGTGCCAGCAGCTCAAGGCTGGGTGGCTACACCTTC